This T cell receptor beta chain was recovered during a study of T cell changes during pregnancy in multiple sclerosis. Libraries were prepared by immunoSEQ multiplex PCR; TCRdb keeps only in-frame clonotypes and omits some of them. The sample records approximately 37,000 clones, roughly nine tenths being singletons. CDR1 is SGHRS, CDR2 YFSETQ, per germline. The V end was cut by 4 bases, the J end by 0 bases, with 13 bases between. The CDR3 totals 16 residues. The material sequenced was CD4+ T cells from peripheral blood mononuclear cells, taken before pregnancy. The rearrangement links TRBV5-1 to TRBJ2-2; maybe TRBD1 (6 bases). This TCR derives from a female donor with multiple sclerosis, enrolled in a pregnancy study. The CDR3 loop reads CASSVTGLTNTGELFF. DNA of the CDR3: TGCGCCAGCAGCGTCACAGGGTTAACGAACACCGGGGAGCTGTTTTTT. Using reference TRBV5-1 and TRBJ2-2 for the parts outside the CDR3, the full variable domain is KAGVTQTPRYLIKTRGQQVTLSCSPISGHRSVSWYQQTPGQGLQFLFEYFSETQRNKGNFPGRFSGRQFSNSRSEMNVSTLELGDSALYLCASSVTGLTNTGELFFGEGSRLTVL.